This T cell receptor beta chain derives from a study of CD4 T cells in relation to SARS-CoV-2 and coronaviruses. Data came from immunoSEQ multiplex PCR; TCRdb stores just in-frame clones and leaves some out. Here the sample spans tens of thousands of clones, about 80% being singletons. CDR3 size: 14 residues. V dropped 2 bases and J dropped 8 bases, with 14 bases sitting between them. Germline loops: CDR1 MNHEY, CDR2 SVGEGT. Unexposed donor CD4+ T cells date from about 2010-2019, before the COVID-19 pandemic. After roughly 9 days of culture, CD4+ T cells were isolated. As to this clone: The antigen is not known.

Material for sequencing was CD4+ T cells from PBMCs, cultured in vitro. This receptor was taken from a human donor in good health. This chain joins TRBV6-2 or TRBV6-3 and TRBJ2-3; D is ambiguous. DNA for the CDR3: TGTGCCAGCAGTTACGACGGGTTCTTAGGTACGCAGTATTTT. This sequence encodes CASSYDGFLGTQYF.